This T cell receptor beta chain originates from a study of blood T cells in healthy people across ages. Overall study findings and caveats: Roughly linear declines in TCR beta diversity per million T cells occurred with age. In the absence of known donor CMV status, changes in expanded clonotypes were possibly confounded.

The second PCR ran about 6 to 12 cycles with a sample-barcoded 5' primer and J-beta primers. TCRdb analysed the 5' RACE reads with MiXCR anew, one entry per CDR3 protein. The table includes over 500,000 distinct CDR3 sequences, around 50% detected once. The donors, aged about 6 to 100, were healthy Caucasians from Russia. Peripheral blood from each donor was collected in a volume of 8 to 10 milliliters. This clonotype was seen repeatedly, ten times or more. The antigen is undetermined. The V gene lost 7 bases and the J gene lost 2 bases, with 12 bases spanning the gap. The germline V gene has CDR1 MNHEY and CDR2 SVGAGI. The CDR3 covers 14 residues.

V and J are TRBV6-5 and TRBJ2-4; D gene uncertain. The sample comprised blood. The sequence was obtained from a woman at least 80 years old in good health. DNA of the CDR3: TGTGCCAGCACCTCTTTGTTGACCAAAAACATTCAGTACTTC. Its translation is CASTSLLTKNIQYF.